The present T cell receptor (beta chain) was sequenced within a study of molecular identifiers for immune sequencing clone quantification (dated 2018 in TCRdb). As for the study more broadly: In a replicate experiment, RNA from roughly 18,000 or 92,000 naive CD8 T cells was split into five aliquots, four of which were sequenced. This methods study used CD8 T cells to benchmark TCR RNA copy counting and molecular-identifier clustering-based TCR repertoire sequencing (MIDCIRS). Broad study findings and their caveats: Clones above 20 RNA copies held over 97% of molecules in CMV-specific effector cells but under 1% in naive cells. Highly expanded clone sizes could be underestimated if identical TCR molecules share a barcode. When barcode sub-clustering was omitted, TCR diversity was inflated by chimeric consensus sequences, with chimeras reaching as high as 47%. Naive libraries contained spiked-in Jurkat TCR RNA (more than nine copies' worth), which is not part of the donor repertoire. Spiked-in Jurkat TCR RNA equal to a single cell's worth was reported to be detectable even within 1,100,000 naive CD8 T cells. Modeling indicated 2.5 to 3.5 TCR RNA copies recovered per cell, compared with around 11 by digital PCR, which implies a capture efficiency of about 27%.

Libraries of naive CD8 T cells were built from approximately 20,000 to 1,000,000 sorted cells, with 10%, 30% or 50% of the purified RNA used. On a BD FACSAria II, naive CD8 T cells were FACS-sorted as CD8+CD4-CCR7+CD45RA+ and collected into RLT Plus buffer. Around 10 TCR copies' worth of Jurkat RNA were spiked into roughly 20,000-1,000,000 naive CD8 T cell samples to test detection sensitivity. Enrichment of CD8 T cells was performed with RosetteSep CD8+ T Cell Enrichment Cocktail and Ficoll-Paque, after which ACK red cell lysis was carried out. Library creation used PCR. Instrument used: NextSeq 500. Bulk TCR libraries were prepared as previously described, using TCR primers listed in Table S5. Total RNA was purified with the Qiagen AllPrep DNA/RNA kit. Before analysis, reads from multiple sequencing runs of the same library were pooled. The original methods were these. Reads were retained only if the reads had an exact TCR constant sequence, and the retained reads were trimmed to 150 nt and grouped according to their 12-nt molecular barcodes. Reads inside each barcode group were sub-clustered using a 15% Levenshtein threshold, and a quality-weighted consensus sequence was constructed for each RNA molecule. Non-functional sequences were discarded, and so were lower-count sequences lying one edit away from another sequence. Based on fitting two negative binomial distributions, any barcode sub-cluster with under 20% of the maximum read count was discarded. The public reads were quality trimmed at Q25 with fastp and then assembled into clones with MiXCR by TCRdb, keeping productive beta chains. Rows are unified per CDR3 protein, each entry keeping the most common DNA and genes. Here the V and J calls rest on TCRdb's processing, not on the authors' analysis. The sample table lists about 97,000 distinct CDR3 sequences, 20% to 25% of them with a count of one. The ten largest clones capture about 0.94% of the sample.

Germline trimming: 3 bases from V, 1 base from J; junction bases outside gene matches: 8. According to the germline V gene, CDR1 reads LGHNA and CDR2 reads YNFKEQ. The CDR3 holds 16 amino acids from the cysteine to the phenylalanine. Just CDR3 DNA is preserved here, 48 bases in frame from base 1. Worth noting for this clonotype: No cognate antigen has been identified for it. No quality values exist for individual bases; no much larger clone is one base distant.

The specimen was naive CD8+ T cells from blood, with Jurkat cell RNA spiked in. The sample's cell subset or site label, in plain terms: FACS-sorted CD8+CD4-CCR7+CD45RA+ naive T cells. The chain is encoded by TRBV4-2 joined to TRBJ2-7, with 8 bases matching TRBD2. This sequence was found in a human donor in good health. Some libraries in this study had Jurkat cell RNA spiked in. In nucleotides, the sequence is TGTGCCAGCAGCCACCAGCCGGGACTAGAATCCTACGAGCAGTACTTC. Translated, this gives CASSHQPGLESYEQYF.